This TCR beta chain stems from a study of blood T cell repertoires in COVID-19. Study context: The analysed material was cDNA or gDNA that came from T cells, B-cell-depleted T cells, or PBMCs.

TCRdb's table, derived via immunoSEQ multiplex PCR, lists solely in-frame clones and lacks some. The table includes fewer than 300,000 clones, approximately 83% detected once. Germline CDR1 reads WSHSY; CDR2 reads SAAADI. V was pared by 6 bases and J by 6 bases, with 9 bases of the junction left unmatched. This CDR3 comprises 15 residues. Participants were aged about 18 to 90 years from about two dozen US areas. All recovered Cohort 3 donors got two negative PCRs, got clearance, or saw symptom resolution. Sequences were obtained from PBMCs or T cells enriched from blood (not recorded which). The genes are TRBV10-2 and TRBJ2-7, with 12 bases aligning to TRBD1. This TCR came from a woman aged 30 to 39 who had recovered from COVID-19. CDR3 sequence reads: CASRDSGTGGVEQYF. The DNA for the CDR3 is TGCGCCAGCAGAGATTCCGGGACAGGGGGCGTCGAGCAGTACTTC.